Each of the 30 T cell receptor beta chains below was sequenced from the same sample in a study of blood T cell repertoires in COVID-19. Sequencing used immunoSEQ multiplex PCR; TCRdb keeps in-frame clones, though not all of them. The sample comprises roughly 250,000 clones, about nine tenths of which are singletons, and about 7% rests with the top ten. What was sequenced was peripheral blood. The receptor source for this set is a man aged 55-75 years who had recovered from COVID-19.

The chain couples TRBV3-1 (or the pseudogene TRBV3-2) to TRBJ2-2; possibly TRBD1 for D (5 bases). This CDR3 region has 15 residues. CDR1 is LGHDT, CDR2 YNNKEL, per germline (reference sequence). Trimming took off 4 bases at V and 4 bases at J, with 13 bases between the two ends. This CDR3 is CASSRTDQGTGELFF. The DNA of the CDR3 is TGTGCCAGCAGCCGTACCGATCAGGGCACCGGGGAGCTGTTTTTT.

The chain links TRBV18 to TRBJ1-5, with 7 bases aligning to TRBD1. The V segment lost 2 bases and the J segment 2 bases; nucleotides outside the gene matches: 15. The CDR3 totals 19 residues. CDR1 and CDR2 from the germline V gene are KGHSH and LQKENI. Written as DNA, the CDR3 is TGTGCCAGCTCACCAGTTGGGACAGCCTGGGCGGTGGGCAATCAGCCCCAGCATTTT. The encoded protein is CASSPVGTAWAVGNQPQHF.

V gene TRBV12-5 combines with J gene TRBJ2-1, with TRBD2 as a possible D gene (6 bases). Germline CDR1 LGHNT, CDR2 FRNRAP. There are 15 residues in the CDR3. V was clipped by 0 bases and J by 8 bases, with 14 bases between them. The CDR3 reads CASGLVLELAYEQFF. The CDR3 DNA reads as TGTGCTAGTGGTTTGGTACTCGAACTAGCCTATGAGCAGTTCTTC.

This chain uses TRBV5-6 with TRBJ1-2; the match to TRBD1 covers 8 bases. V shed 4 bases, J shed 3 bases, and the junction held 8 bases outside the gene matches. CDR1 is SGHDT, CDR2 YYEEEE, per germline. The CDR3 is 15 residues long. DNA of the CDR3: TGTGCCAGCAGCCGGCTGGACAGGGAGGACTATGGCTACACCTTC. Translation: CASSRLDREDYGYTF.

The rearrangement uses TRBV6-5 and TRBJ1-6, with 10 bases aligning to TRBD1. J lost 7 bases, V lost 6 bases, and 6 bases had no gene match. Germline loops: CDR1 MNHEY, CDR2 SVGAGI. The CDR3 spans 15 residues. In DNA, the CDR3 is TGTGCCAGCAGGACAGGGGGCGATGGAAATTCACCCCTCCACTTT. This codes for CASRTGGDGNSPLHF.

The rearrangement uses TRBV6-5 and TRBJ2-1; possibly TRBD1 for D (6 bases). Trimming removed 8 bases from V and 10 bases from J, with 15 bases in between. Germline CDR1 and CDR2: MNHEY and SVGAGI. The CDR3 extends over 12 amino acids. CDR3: CASGGTVREQFF. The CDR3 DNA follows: TGTGCCAGCGGGGGCACCGTAAGGGAGCAGTTCTTC.

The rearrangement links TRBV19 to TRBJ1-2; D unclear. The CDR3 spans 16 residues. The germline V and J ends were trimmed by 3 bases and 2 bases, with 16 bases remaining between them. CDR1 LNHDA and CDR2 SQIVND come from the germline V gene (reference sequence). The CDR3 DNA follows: TGTGCCAGTAGTATGGCTCGTTGGGAGGGAAACTATGGCTACACCTTC. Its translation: CASSMARWEGNYGYTF.

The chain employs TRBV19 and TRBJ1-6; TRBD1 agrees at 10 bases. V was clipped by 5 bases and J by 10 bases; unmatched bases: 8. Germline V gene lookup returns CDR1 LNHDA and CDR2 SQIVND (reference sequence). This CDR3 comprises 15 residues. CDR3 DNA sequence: TGTGCCAGTAGTTCCTGGGACAGGGGTGGCTCACCCCTCCACTTT. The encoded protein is CASSSWDRGGSPLHF. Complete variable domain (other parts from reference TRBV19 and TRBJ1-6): DGGITQSPKYLFRKEGQNVTLSCEQNLNHDAMYWYRQDPGQGLRLIYYSQIVNDFQKGDIAEGYSVSREKKESFPLTVTSAQKNPTAFYLCASSSWDRGGSPLHFGNGTRLTVT.

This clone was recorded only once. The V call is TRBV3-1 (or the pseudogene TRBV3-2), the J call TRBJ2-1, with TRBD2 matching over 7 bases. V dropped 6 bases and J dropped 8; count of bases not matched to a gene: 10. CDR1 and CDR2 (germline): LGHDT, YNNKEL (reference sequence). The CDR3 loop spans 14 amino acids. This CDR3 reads CASRTGGKVDEQFF. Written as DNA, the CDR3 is TGTGCCAGCAGAACGGGGGGAAAGGTAGATGAGCAGTTCTTC.

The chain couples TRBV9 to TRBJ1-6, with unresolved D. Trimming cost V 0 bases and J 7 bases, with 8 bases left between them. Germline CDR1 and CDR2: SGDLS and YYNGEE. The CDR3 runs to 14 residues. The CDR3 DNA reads TGTGCCAGCAGCGTAGCCCAGAACAATTCACCCCTCCACTTT. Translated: CASSVAQNNSPLHF.

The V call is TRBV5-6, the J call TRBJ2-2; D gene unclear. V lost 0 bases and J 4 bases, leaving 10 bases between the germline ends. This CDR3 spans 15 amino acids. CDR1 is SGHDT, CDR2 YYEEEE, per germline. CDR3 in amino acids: CASSLGSASTGELFF. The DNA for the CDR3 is TGTGCCAGCAGCTTGGGAAGTGCGAGCACCGGGGAGCTGTTTTTT.

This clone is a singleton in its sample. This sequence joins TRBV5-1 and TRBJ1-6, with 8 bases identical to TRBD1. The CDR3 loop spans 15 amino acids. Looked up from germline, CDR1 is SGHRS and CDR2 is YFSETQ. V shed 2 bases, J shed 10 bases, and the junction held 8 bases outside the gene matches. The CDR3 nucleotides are TGCGCCAGCAGCTTACGGACAGGGACGGACTCACCCCTCCACTTT. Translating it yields CASSLRTGTDSPLHF.

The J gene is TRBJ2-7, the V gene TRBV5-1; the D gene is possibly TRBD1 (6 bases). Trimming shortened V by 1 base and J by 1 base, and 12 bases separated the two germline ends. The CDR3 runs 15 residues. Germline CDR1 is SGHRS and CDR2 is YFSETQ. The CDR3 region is CASSLSGTSSYEQYV. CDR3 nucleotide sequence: TGCGCCAGCAGCTTGTCCGGGACATCTTCCTACGAGCAGTACGTC.

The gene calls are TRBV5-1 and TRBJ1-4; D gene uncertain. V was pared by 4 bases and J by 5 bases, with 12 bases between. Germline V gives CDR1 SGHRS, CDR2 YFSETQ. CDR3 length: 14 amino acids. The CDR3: CASSVGALNEKLFF. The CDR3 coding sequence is TGCGCCAGCAGCGTGGGTGCCCTAAATGAAAAACTGTTTTTT.

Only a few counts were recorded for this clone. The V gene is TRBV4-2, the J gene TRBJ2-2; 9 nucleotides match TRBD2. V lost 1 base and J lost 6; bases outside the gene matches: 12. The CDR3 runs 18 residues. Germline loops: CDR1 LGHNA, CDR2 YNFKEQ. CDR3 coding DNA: TGTGCCAGCAGCCAAGGTGACAGCGGGGGGATTACCGCCGGGGAGCTGTTTTTT. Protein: CASSQGDSGGITAGELFF.

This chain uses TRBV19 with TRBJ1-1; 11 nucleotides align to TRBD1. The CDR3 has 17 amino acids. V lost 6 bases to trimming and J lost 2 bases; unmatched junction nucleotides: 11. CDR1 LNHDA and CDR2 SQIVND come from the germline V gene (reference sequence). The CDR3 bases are TGTGCCAGTAGGGCCGGAGGACAGGGGGCCTTTAACACTGAAGCTTTCTTT. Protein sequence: CASRAGGQGAFNTEAFF. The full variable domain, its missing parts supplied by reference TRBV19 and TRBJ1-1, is DGGITQSPKYLFRKEGQNVTLSCEQNLNHDAMYWYRQDPGQGLRLIYYSQIVNDFQKGDIAEGYSVSREKKESFPLTVTSAQKNPTAFYLCASRAGGQGAFNTEAFFGQGTRLTVV.

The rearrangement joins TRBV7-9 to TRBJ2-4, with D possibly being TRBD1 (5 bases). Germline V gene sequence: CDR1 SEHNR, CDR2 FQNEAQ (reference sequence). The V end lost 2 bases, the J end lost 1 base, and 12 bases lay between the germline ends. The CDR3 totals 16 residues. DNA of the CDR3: TGTGCCAGCAGCTTAACCCAGGGATTTGCCAAAAACATTCAGTACTTC. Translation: CASSLTQGFAKNIQYF.

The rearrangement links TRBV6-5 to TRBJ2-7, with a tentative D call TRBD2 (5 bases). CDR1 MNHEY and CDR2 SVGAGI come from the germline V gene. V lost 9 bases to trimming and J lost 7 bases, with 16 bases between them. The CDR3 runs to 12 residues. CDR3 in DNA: TGTGCCAGAGCCCGTCCTGGGGAGGAGCAGTACGTC. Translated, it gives CARARPGEEQYV.

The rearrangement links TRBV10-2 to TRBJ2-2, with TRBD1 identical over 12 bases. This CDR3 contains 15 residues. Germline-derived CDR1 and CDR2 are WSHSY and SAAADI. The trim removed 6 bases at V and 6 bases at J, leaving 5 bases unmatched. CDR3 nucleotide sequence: TGCGCCAGCAGAGGGGGACAGGGGGCCCCCGGGGAGCTGTTTTTT. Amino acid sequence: CASRGGQGAPGELFF.

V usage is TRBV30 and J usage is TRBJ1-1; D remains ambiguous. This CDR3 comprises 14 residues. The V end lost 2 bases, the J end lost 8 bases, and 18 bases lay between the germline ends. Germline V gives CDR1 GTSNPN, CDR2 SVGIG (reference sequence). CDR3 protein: CAWSLYGAAAEAFF. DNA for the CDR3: TGTGCCTGGAGTTTGTACGGAGCGGCAGCCGAAGCTTTCTTT.

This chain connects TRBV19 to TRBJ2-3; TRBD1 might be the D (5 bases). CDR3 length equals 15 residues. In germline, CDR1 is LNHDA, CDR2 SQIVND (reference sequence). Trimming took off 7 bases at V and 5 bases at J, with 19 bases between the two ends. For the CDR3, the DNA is TGTGCCAGTAAGAGGAATGACCCCAGGGAAGATACGCAGTATTTT. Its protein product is CASKRNDPREDTQYF.

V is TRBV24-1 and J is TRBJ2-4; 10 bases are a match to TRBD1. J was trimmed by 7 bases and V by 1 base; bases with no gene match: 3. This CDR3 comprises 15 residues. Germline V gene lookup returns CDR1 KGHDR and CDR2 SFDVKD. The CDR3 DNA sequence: TGTGCCACCAGTGATTTAACGGACAGGGGGAACATTCAGTACTTC. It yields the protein CATSDLTDRGNIQYF.

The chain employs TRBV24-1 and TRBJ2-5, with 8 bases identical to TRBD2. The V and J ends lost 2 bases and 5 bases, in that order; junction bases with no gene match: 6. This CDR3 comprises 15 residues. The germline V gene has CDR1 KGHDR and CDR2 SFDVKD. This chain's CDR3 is CATSDSGGARETQYF. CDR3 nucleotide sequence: TGTGCCACCAGTGATTCCGGGGGGGCCCGCGAGACCCAGTACTTC.

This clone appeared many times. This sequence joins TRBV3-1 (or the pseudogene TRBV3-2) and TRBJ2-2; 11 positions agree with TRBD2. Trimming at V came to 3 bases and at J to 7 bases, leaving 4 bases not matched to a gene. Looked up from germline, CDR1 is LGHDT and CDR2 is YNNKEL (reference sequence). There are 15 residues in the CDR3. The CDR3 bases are TGTGCCAGCAGCCAGGGACTAGCGGTGAACGGGGAGCTGTTTTTT. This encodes CASSQGLAVNGELFF.

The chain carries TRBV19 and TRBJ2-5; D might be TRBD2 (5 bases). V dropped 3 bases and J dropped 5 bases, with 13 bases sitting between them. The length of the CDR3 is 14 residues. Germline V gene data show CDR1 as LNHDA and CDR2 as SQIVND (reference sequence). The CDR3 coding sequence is TGTGCCAGTAGTATTCAGGACTTATGGGAGACCCAGTACTTC. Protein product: CASSIQDLWETQYF.

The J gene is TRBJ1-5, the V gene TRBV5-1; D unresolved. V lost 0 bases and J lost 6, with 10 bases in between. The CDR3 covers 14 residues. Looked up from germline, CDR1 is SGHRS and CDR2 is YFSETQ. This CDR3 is CASSLDNTGQPQHF. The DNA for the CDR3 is TGCGCCAGCAGCTTGGATAACACGGGTCAGCCCCAGCATTTT.

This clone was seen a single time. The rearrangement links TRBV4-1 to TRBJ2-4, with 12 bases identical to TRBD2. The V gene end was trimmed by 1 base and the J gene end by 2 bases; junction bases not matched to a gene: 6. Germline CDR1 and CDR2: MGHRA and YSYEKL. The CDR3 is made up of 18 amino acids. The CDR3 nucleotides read TGCGCCAGCAGCCAAGGGCTAGCGGGGGGGCGGACCAAAAACATTCAGTACTTC. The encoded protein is CASSQGLAGGRTKNIQYF.

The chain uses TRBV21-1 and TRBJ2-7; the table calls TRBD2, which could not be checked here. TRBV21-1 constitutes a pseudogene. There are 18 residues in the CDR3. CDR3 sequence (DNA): TGTGCCAGCAGCAAAGAGTGGCGGCGGGGGGCTTTGACCTACGAGCAGTACGTC. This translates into CASSKEWRRGALTYEQYV.

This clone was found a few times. Written as DNA, the CDR3 is TGTGCCAGCAGCGATAGTCGGCGGCGGTTCTTC. Amino acid sequence: CASSDSRRRFF. The V and J genes are TRBV11-2 and TRBJ2-1; D ambiguous. V lost 5 bases, J lost 15 bases, and 14 bases lay in between. The CDR3 runs 11 residues. In germline, CDR1 is SGHAT, CDR2 FQNNGV.

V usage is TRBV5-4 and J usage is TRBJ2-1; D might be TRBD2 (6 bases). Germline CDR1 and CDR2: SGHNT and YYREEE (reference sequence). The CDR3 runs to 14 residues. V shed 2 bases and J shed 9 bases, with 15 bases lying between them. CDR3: CASSLPGTGGEQFF. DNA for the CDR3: TGTGCCAGCAGCTTACCCGGGACCGGGGGTGAGCAGTTCTTC.